The next 13 T cell receptor beta chains were all read from a single sample in a study of Graves' ophthalmopathy and Graves' hyperthyroidism. RNA served as the template for amplifying TCR beta CDR3 regions. Amplification began with first-round RT-PCR using HTBI primers, then second-round multiplex PCR was performed. TCRdb fed the multiplex PCR reads into MiXCR, producing one record per CDR3 protein. The repertoire holds around 40,000 distinct CDR3 sequences, with around 52% as singletons. Sequences were obtained from peripheral blood. The origin of the receptors is an adult man with Graves' ophthalmopathy.

This chain joins TRBV20-1 and TRBJ2-1, with D perhaps being TRBD1 or TRBD2 (5 bases each). The CDR3 spans 15 residues. The germline V gene has CDR1 DFQATT and CDR2 SNEGSKA (reference sequence). Here the CDR3 reads CSQEVRGRSYNEQFF. Here the CDR3 DNA reads TGCAGCCAAGAAGTACGGGGACGATCCTACAATGAGCAGTTCTTC.

Sample share makes this clonotype medium-sized. V is TRBV10-3 and J is TRBJ2-1, with a tentative D call TRBD2 (6 bases). Per the germline V gene, CDR1 is ENHRY and CDR2 is SYGVKD. Trimming removed 6 bases at V and 6 bases at J, with 15 bases between. This CDR3 comprises 14 residues. The CDR3 nucleotides read TGTGCCATCAGCCCCGGGACTGGTATCAATGAGCAGTTCTTC. It translates to CAISPGTGINEQFF.

A few counts support this clonotype. The V gene is TRBV30, the J gene TRBJ1-4, with 8 bases matching TRBD1. CDR3 length equals 13 residues. V lost 5 bases and J lost 8; bases outside the gene matches: 7. Germline assignment: CDR1 GTSNPN and CDR2 SVGIG (reference sequence). The CDR3 loop reads CAWQGASREKLFF. For the CDR3, the DNA is TGTGCCTGGCAGGGGGCAAGTAGGGAAAAACTGTTTTTT.

This clonotype is medium-sized (0.01 to 0.1%). The CDR3 DNA sequence: TGTGCCAGCAGCTTAACCAGTGCGAACGAGCAGTACGTC. It is translated as CASSLTSANEQYV. V gene TRBV7-8 combines with J gene TRBJ2-7; D is unresolved. Germline V lookup: CDR1 SGHVS, CDR2 FQNEAQ. The CDR3 consists of 13 residues. Deletions cut 2 bases from V and 5 bases from J, with 10 bases between.

Comment on this clonotype: At one of its ends the junction is not consistent with the germline gene, which may arise from a read error. Written as DNA, the CDR3 is TGTGCCCTATCCCCGCCGGGGAGCCGCACAGGTACGCAGTATTTT. Its protein is CALSPPGSRTGTQYF. V is TRBV30 and J is TRBJ2-3, with D perhaps given as TRBD1 or TRBD2 (5 bases each). Germline V gene sequence: CDR1 GTSNPN, CDR2 SVGIG (reference sequence). The CDR3 loop spans 15 amino acids. The full variable domain, its missing parts supplied by reference TRBV30 and TRBJ2-3, is SQTIHQWPATLVQPVGSPLSLECTVEGTSNPNLYWYRQAAGRGLQLLFYSVGIGQISSEVPQNLSASRPQDRQFILSSKKLLLSDSGFYLCALSPPGSRTGTQYFGPGTRLTVL.

To note about this clonotype: A much larger clone differs from this one at a single base, so this may be a read error. The V and J genes are TRBV25-1 and TRBJ1-2; no definite D call. This CDR3 region has 13 residues. CDR1 MGHDK and CDR2 SYGVNS come from the germline V gene. The CDR3 DNA reads TGTGCCAGCAGTTTAAGGGAGAACTATGGCTACGCCTTC. This encodes CASSLRENYGYAF.

This chain connects TRBV29-1 to TRBJ1-4, with D unresolved. CDR3 length: 15 residues. The germline V gene encodes CDR1 SQVTM and CDR2 ANQGSEA. Deletions cut 3 bases from V and 3 bases from J, with 14 bases between. This CDR3 reads CSVEPISSPNEKLFF. The CDR3 DNA follows: TGCAGCGTTGAGCCCATCAGTAGTCCTAATGAAAAACTGTTTTTT.

Only a few counts were recorded for this clonotype. The rearrangement uses TRBV19 and TRBJ2-7; the match to TRBD1 covers 7 bases. J gave up 6 bases and V 4 bases, and 3 bases lay outside the gene matches. The CDR3 sequence is 12 residues long. Germline V gene data show CDR1 as LNHDA and CDR2 as SQIVND (reference sequence). The CDR3 loop reads CASSNRGGEQYF. DNA of the CDR3: TGTGCCAGTAGTAACAGGGGTGGCGAGCAGTACTTC.

As for this clonotype: A read error may account for a junction end that differs from germline. The gene calls are TRBV10-2 and TRBJ2-2, with D tentatively TRBD1 (5 bases). Germline V CDR1 and CDR2: WSHSY, SAAADI. The CDR3 runs to 15 residues. CDR3 in amino acids: CACSESRQNIGELFF. The CDR3 bases are TGCGCCTGCAGTGAGTCGAGACAGAACATCGGGGAGCTGTTTTTT.

The chain couples TRBV7-3 to TRBJ2-1; D might be TRBD2 (5 bases). V dropped 4 bases and J dropped 6 bases, with 19 bases sitting between them. Germline lookup yields CDR1 SGHTA and CDR2 FQGTGA. This CDR3 region has 16 residues. CDR3 bases: TGTGCCAGCAGCTCCACGGGGAAGGGATCCGGCAATGAGCAGTTCTTC. This gives the protein CASSSTGKGSGNEQFF.

V and J are TRBV19 and TRBJ2-2; D is perhaps TRBD2 (6 bases). The germline V and J ends were trimmed by 8 bases and 4 bases, with 11 bases remaining between them. The CDR3 covers 13 residues. CDR1 is LNHDA and CDR2 is SQIVND in the germline V gene (reference sequence). The CDR3 DNA is TGTGCCAGTTACGAGGAGGGCACCGGGGAGCTGTTTTTT. Encoded protein: CASYEEGTGELFF.

The V and J genes are TRBV28 and TRBJ2-7; tentative D call: TRBD1 (6 bases). CDR1 and CDR2 from the germline V gene are MDHEN and SYDVKM. This CDR3 contains 13 residues. V lost 0 bases and J lost 11, with 14 bases in between. CDR3 protein: CASSLWSNRVEYV. CDR3 nucleotides: TGTGCCAGCAGTTTATGGTCTAACAGGGTGGAGTACGTC.

The chain is built from TRBV11-3 and TRBJ2-5; 9 bases line up with TRBD1. The CDR3 extends over 13 amino acids. Looked up from germline, CDR1 is SGHNT and CDR2 is YENEEA. Trimming at V came to 5 bases and at J to 5 bases, leaving 3 bases not matched to a gene. CDR3 region: CASSMTGGETQYF. In DNA, the CDR3 is TGTGCCAGCAGCATGACAGGGGGGGAGACCCAGTACTTC.